The 10 T cell receptor beta chains given below trace back to one sample, sequenced in a study of T cell repertoires in cytomegalovirus infection. These receptors have no identified antigens. TCRdb reprocessed the reads with MiXCR, giving one entry per CDR3 protein. Of fewer than 1,000,000 distinct CDR3 sequences in the sample, under 40% were seen once. The source material was cultured CD8+ T cells from PBMCs, sampled from culture after CMV antigen stimulation. These receptors came from a human donor in good health (CMV status not recorded). Some clones in this sample may be carry-over from other donors' samples.

The chain has TRBV5-5 and TRBJ2-3, with no clear D. Trimming removed 6 bases at V and 6 bases at J, with 8 bases between. The CDR3 extends over 11 amino acids. In germline, CDR1 is SGHKS, CDR2 YYEKEE (reference sequence). The CDR3 nucleotides are TGTGCCAGCATAGTCGGGGATACGCAGTATTTT. Translating gives CASIVGDTQYF.

The V call is TRBV6-4, the J call TRBJ2-1, with 7 bases aligning to TRBD2. CDR3 length: 18 residues. Germline-derived CDR1 and CDR2 are MRHNA and SNTAGT. Trimming at V came to 3 bases and at J to 0 bases, leaving 11 bases not matched to a gene. CDR3: CASSEFGSGFSSYNEQFF. The CDR3 nucleotides are TGTGCCAGCAGTGAATTTGGTAGCGGGTTTAGCTCCTACAATGAGCAGTTCTTC.

V gene TRBV7-9 combines with J gene TRBJ2-1; 8 bases line up with TRBD1. The V and J ends lost 1 base and 6 bases, in that order; junction bases with no gene match: 5. CDR1 SEHNR and CDR2 FQNEAQ come from the germline V gene (reference sequence). The CDR3 sequence is 15 residues long. Written as DNA, the CDR3 is TGTGCCAGCAGCTTAGAGCAGGGGGCCTTCAATGAGCAGTTCTTC. Protein sequence: CASSLEQGAFNEQFF.

The chain combines TRBV6-1 with TRBJ2-1, with a possible D match to TRBD2 (5 bases). Per germline, CDR1 MNHNS and CDR2 SASEGT. The CDR3 is 16 residues long. Between the trimmed V and J ends, which lost 2 bases and 4 bases, there was a span of 15 bases. The CDR3 sequence is CASSENSGGLYNEQFF. The DNA of the CDR3 is TGTGCCAGCAGTGAAAATTCAGGTGGACTTTACAATGAGCAGTTCTTC.

Only a few counts were recorded for this clonotype. V usage is TRBV6-6 and J usage is TRBJ1-5; D remains ambiguous. The germline CDR1 and CDR2 sequences are MNHNY and SVGAGI (reference sequence). V was shortened by 5 bases and J by 0 bases, with 14 bases between the two germline ends. The CDR3 spans 16 residues. CDR3 nucleotides: TGTGCCAGCAGTGTAACGGGCCGCGTTAGCAATCAGCCCCAGCATTTT. Encoded protein: CASSVTGRVSNQPQHF.

The chain carries TRBV6-1 and TRBJ2-1; 8 nucleotides line up with TRBD1. The CDR3 spans 15 residues. Germline-derived CDR1 and CDR2 are MNHNS and SASEGT. Trimming removed 7 bases from V and 3 bases from J; junction bases left unmatched: 8. This CDR3 is CASNPDRDGYNEQFF. In DNA, the CDR3 is TGTGCCAGCAATCCGGACAGGGATGGCTACAATGAGCAGTTCTTC.

In this sample, this clonotype turned up a few times. The genes are TRBV27 and TRBJ1-5; no firm D call. The length of the CDR3 is 13 residues. Trimming cost V 5 bases and J 5 bases, with 10 bases left between them. The V gene's germline CDR1 is MNHEY and CDR2 SMNVEV (reference sequence). CDR3 residues: CASSALVDQPQHF. For the CDR3, the DNA is TGTGCCAGCAGTGCCCTGGTAGATCAGCCCCAGCATTTT.

This clonotype was detected a few times. This sequence joins TRBV10-3 and TRBJ2-7, with 9 nucleotides matching TRBD1. Germline values: CDR1 ENHRY, CDR2 SYGVKD. J gave up 5 bases and V 8 bases, and 7 bases lay outside the gene matches. CDR3 length: 13 amino acids. As DNA, the CDR3 is TGTGCCATCGCCGGGACAGGGAGGGACGAGCAGTACGTC. This translates into CAIAGTGRDEQYV.

The sample holds many counts of this clonotype. The rearrangement uses TRBV4-3 and TRBJ2-3, with 7 nucleotides matching TRBD1. The CDR3 is 15 amino acids. Germline V gene sequence: CDR1 LGHNA, CDR2 YSLEER. Trimming took 1 base from V and 5 from J; bases not matched to a gene: 6. CDR3 protein: CASSQGSTGIDTQYF. CDR3 DNA sequence: TGCGCCAGCAGCCAAGGATCGACAGGGATAGATACGCAGTATTTT.

Only a few counts were recorded for this clonotype. The gene calls are TRBV6-6 and TRBJ1-1; no reliable D call. Per germline, CDR1 MNHNY and CDR2 SVGAGI (reference sequence). Trimming cost V 3 bases and J 3 bases, with 11 bases left between them. The CDR3 is 14 residues long. CDR3 DNA: TGTGCCAGCAGTTATGTGGCGAGGGACACTGAAGCTTTCTTT. The encoded protein is CASSYVARDTEAFF.